The 13 T cell receptor beta chains below all came from one sample that was sequenced in a study of shared clonotypes between healthy human individuals. Naivety among CD8 cells was defined by CD45RO negativity and positive CCR7 selection, thereby excluding terminally differentiated effector memory CD45RA+ cells. Data came from immunoSEQ multiplex PCR; TCRdb stores just in-frame clones and leaves some out. The sample yields roughly 2,000,000 clones, over 85% seen once. The sequenced sample was naive CD8+ T cells sorted from blood. The receptors originated from a man between 18 and 29 years old in good health.

This clone was detected only once. The gene calls are TRBV4-1 and TRBJ1-2; unclear D gene. V was pared by 0 bases and J by 4 bases, with 15 bases between. This CDR3 contains 16 residues. Germline V gene sequence: CDR1 MGHRA, CDR2 YSYEKL. CDR3 protein: CASSQEPSGGFYGYTF. The CDR3 bases are TGCGCCAGCAGCCAAGAGCCGTCAGGAGGTTTCTATGGCTACACCTTC.

The rearrangement links TRBV11-2 to TRBJ2-7, with TRBD2 as a possible D gene (6 bases). Per the germline V gene, CDR1 is SGHAT and CDR2 is FQNNGV. The CDR3 runs 15 residues. The V end was cut by 2 bases, the J end by 3 bases, with 14 bases between. The DNA for the CDR3 is TGTGCCAGCAGCTTATACGGGGGTCCTTACTACGAGCAGTACTTC. Translated, it gives CASSLYGGPYYEQYF.

On this clone itself: Other DNA sequences in the sample encode the same CDR3. The J gene is TRBJ2-7, the V gene TRBV10-2; D call uncertain. Trimming shortened V by 5 bases and J by 1 base, and 3 bases separated the two germline ends. Per the germline V gene, CDR1 is WSHSY and CDR2 is SAAADI. This CDR3 is built from 11 residues. The CDR3 DNA reads as TGCGCCAGCAGTTATTCCTACGAGCAGTACTTC. The encoded protein is CASSYSYEQYF.

In this sample, this clone turned up once. This chain joins TRBV7-9 and TRBJ2-7, with D hard to call. This CDR3 contains 13 residues. The germline V gene encodes CDR1 SEHNR and CDR2 FQNEAQ (reference sequence). V was shortened by 4 bases and J by 1 base, with 8 bases between the two germline ends. The CDR3 DNA reads as TGTGCCAGCAGCTATACGGAATCCTACGAGCAGTACTTC. Translation: CASSYTESYEQYF.

The rearrangement uses TRBV9 and TRBJ2-7, with 8 positions matching TRBD1. The CDR3 length is 15 residues. J gave up 2 bases and V 0 bases, and 4 bases lay outside the gene matches. Germline V gene lookup returns CDR1 SGDLS and CDR2 YYNGEE. The CDR3, as DNA: TGTGCCAGCAGCGTAGGGGAACAGGGGGCCTACGAGCAGTACTTC. It encodes CASSVGEQGAYEQYF.

The genes are TRBV27 and TRBJ2-7, with D perhaps matching TRBD2 (5 bases). V lost 5 bases and J 3 bases, leaving 14 bases between the germline ends. Germline values: CDR1 MNHEY, CDR2 SMNVEV (reference sequence). The CDR3 runs to 14 residues. The CDR3 loop is CASSPWTGDYEQYF. In DNA form, the CDR3 reads TGTGCCAGCAGTCCCTGGACTGGGGACTACGAGCAGTACTTC.

This rearrangement joins TRBV19 to TRBJ2-7, with D possibly matching TRBD2 (5 bases). The ends were cut back, 6 bases at V and 4 bases at J, with 13 bases in the middle. Germline V lookup: CDR1 LNHDA, CDR2 SQIVND (reference sequence). The CDR3 contains 13 residues. The CDR3 loop reads CASSPTSGYEQYF. In DNA form, the CDR3 reads TGTGCCAGTAGCCCAACTAGTGGGTACGAGCAGTACTTC.

The chain employs TRBV5-3 and TRBJ1-3; 8 bases line up with TRBD1. TRBV5-3 is an open reading frame whose function is uncertain. V lost 4 bases to trimming and J lost 1 base; unmatched junction nucleotides: 7. There are 16 residues in the CDR3. CDR3 DNA: TGTGCCAGAAGCCGAAAGAGGACAGGGTCTGGAAACACCATATATTTT. Protein sequence: CARSRKRTGSGNTIYF.

The chain uses TRBV21-1 and TRBJ2-7. TRBV21-1 is given as a pseudogene. CDR3 length: 14 amino acids. The CDR3 is CASSKGTAACEQYF. CDR3 bases: TGTGCCAGCAGCAAAGGGACCGCAGCCTGTGAGCAGTACTTC.

The chain is built from TRBV27 and TRBJ2-1; tentatively, D is TRBD2 (6 bases). The CDR3 loop spans 15 amino acids. The germline V gene has CDR1 MNHEY and CDR2 SMNVEV (reference sequence). Trimming took 6 bases from V and 3 from J, leaving 15 bases between them. The CDR3 sequence is CASSLGGLLYNEQFF. The CDR3 nucleotides read TGTGCCAGCAGCCTGGGCGGACTACTCTACAATGAGCAGTTCTTC.

On this clone: Other DNA sequences within the sample encode an identical CDR3. The genes are TRBV9 and TRBJ1-5; D remains ambiguous. Germline V lookup: CDR1 SGDLS, CDR2 YYNGEE. V was trimmed by 0 bases and J by 5 bases, leaving 6 bases between them. The CDR3 extends over 13 amino acids. CDR3 amino acids: CASSVDGYQPQHF. The DNA of the CDR3 is TGTGCCAGCAGCGTAGACGGTTATCAGCCCCAGCATTTT.

This chain links TRBV4-1 with TRBJ2-7, with 8 bases identical to TRBD2. In germline, CDR1 is MGHRA, CDR2 YSYEKL. Trimming removed 2 bases from V and 2 bases from J; junction bases left unmatched: 5. The CDR3 totals 15 residues. The CDR3 spells CASSQITSGTYEQYF. As DNA, the CDR3 is TGCGCCAGCAGCCAAATAACTAGCGGCACCTACGAGCAGTACTTC.

The genes are TRBV28 and TRBJ2-7; 10 bases are shared with TRBD1. Per germline, CDR1 MDHEN and CDR2 SYDVKM. Unmatched junction bases numbered 9, after V lost 6 bases and J lost 4 bases. The CDR3 has 15 residues. CDR3 sequence: CASRTPGTGAYEQYF. CDR3 DNA: TGTGCCAGCAGGACCCCCGGGACAGGGGCTTACGAGCAGTACTTC.